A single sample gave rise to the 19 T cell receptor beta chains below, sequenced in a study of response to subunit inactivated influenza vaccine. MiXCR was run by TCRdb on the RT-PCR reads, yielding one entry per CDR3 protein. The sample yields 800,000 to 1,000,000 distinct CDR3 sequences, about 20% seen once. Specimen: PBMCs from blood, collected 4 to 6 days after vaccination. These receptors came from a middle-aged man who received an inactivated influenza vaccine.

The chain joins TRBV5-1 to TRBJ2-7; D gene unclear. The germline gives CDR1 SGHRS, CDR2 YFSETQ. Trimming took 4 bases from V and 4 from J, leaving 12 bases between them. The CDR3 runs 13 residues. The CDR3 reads CASSRRSEYEQYF. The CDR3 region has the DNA TGCGCCAGCAGCCGACGGAGTGAGTACGAGCAGTACTTC.

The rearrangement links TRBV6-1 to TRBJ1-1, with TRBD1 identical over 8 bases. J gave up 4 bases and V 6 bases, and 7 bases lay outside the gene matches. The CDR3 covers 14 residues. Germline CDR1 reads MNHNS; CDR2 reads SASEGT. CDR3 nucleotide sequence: TGTGCCAGCAGCCGCCTCGGGACAGGCACTGAAGCTTTCTTT. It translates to CASSRLGTGTEAFF.

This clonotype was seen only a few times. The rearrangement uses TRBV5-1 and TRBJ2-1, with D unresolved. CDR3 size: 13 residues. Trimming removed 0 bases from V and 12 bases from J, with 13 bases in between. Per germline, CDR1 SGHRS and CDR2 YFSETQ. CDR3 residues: CASSLAEEYGQFF. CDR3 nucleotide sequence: TGCGCCAGCAGCTTGGCGGAAGAGTATGGGCAGTTCTTC. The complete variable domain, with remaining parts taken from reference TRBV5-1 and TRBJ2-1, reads KAGVTQTPRYLIKTRGQQVTLSCSPISGHRSVSWYQQTPGQGLQFLFEYFSETQRNKGNFPGRFSGRQFSNSRSEMNVSTLELGDSALYLCASSLAEEYGQFFGPGTRLTVL.

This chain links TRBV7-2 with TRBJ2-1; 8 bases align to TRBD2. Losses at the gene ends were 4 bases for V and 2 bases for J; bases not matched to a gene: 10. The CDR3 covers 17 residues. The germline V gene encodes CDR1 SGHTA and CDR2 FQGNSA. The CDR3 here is CASSYPPGGATYNEQFF. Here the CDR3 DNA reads TGTGCCAGCAGCTACCCCCCGGGGGGGGCCACCTACAATGAGCAGTTCTTC.

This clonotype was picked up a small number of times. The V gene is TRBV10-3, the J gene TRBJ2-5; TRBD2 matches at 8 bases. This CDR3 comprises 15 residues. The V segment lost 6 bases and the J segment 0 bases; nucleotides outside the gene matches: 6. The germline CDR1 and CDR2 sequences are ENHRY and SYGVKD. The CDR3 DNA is TGTGCCATCAGATTTAGCGGGAATTACCAAGAGACCCAGTACTTC. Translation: CAIRFSGNYQETQYF.

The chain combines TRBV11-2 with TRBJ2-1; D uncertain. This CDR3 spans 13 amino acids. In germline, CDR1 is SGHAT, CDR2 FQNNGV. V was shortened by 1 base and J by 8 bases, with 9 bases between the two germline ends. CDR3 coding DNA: TGTGCCAGCAGCTTAGTAGGGATTGATGAGCAGTTCTTC. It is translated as CASSLVGIDEQFF.

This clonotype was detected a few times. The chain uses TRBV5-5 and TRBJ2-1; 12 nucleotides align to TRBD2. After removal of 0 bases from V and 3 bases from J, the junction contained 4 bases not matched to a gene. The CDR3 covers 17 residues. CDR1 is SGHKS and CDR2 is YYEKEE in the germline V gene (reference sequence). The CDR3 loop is CASSLGTSGTVYNEQFF. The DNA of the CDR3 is TGTGCCAGCAGCTTGGGGACTAGCGGGACAGTCTACAATGAGCAGTTCTTC.

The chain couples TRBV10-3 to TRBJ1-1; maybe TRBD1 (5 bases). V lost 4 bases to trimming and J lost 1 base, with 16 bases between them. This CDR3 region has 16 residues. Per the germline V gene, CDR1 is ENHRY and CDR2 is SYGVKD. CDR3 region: CAISVISTGGNTEAFF. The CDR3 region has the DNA TGTGCCATCAGTGTGATATCGACGGGGGGGAACACTGAAGCTTTCTTT.

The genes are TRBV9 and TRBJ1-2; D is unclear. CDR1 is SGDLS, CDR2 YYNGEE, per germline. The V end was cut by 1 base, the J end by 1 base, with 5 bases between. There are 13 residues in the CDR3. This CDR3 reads CASSVTNNYGYTF. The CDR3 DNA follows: TGTGCCAGCAGCGTAACGAATAACTATGGCTACACCTTC.

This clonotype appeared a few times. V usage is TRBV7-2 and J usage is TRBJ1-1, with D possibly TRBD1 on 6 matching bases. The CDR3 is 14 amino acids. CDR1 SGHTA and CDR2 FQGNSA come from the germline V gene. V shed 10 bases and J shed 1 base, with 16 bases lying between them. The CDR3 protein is CATTIQGGNTEAFF. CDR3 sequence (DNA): TGTGCCACCACAATACAAGGGGGGAACACTGAAGCTTTCTTT.

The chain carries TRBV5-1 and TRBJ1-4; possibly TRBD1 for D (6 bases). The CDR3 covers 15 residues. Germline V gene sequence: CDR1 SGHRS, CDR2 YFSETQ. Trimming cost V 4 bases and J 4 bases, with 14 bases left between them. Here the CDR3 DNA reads TGCGCCAGCAGCATCGGACAGACCTTTAATGAAAAACTGTTTTTT. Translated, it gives CASSIGQTFNEKLFF.

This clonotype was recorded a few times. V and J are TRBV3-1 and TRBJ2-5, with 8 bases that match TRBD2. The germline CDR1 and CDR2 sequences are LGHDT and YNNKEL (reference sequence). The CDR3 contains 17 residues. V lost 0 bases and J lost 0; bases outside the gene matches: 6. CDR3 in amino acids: CASSQERLAGNQETQYF. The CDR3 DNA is TGTGCCAGCAGCCAAGAACGGCTAGCGGGCAACCAAGAGACCCAGTACTTC.

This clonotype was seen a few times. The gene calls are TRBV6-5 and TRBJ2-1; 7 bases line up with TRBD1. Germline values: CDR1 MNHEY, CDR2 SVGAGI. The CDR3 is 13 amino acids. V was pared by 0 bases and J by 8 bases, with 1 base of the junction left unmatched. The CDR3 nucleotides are TGTGCCAGCAGTTACTCAGGGGGCTATGAGCAGTTCTTC. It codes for CASSYSGGYEQFF.

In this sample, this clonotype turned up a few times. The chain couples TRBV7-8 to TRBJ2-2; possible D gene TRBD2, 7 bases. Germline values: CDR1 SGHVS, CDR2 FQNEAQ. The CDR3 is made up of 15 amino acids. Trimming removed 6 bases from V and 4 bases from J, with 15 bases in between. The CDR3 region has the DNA TGTGCCAGCAGTCAAGGGGGGGCGGTCACCGGGGAGCTGTTTTTT. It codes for CASSQGGAVTGELFF.

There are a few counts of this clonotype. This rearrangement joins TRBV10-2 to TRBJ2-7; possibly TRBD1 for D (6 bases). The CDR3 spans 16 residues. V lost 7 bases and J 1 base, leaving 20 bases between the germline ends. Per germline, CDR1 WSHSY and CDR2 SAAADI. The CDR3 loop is CASNPSDSSGSYEQYF. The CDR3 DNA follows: TGCGCCAGCAATCCCTCGGACAGTAGTGGGTCCTACGAGCAGTACTTC.

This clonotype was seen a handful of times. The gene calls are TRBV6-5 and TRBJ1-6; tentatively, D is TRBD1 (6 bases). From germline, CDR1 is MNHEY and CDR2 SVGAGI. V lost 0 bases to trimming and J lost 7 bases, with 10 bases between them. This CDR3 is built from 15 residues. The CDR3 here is CASSYSLRGNSPLHF. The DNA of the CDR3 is TGTGCCAGCAGTTACTCGCTCAGGGGAAATTCACCCCTCCACTTT.

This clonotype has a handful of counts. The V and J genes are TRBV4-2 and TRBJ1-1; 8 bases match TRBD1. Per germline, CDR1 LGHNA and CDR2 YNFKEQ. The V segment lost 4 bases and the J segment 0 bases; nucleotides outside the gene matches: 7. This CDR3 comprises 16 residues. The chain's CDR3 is CASSRTGLSVNTEAFF. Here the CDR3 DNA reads TGTGCCAGCAGCCGGACAGGGCTCAGCGTGAACACTGAAGCTTTCTTT.

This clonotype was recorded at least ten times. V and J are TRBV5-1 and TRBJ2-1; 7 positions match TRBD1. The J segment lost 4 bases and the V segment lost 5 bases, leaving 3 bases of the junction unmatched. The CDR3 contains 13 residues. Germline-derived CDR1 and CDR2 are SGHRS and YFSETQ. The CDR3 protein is CASRTGIYNEQFF. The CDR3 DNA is TGCGCCAGCAGGACAGGGATATACAATGAGCAGTTCTTC.

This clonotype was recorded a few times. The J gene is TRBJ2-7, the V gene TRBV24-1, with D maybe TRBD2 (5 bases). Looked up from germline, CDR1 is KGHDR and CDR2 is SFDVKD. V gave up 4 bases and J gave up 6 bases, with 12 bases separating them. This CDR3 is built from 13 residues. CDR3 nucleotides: TGTGCCACCAGTGACCCTGGACGGGGCGAGCAGTACTTC. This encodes CATSDPGRGEQYF.